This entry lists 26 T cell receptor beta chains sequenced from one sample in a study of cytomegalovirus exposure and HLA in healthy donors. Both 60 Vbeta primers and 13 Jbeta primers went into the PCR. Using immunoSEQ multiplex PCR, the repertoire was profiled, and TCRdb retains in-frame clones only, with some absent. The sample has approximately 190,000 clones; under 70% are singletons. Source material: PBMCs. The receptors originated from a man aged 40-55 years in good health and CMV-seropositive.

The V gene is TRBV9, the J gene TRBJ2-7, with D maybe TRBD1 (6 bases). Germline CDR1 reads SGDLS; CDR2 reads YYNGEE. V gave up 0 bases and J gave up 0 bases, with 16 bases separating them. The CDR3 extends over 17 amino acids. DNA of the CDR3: TGTGCCAGCAGCGTAGGGGGTGGGGGCAGGGCCTCCTACGAGCAGTACTTC. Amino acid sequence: CASSVGGGGRASYEQYF.

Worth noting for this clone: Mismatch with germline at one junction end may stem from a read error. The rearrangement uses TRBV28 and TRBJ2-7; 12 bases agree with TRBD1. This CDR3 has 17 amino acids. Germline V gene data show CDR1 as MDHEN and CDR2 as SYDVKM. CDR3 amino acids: CASSFFRLRDRGPRAVF. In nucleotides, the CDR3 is TGTGCCAGCAGTTTTTTTCGACTCCGGGACAGGGGGCCCAGGGCAGTCTTC.

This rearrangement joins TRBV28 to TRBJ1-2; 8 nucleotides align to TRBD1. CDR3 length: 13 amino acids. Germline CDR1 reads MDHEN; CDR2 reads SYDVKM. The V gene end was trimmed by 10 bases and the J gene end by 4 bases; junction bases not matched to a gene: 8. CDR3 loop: CATLDRASYGYTF. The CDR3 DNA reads TGTGCCACCCTGGACAGGGCGAGCTATGGCTACACCTTC.

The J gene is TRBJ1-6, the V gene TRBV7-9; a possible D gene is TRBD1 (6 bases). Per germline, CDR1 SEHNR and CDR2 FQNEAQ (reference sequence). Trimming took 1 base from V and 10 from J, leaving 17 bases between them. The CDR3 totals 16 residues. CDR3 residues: CASSLGRGGQISPLHF. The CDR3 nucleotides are TGTGCCAGCAGCTTAGGGCGCGGGGGGCAAATATCACCCCTCCACTTT.

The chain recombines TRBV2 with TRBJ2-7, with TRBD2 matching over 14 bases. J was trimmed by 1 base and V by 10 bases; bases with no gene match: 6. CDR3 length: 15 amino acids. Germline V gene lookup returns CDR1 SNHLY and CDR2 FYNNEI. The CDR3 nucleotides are TGTGCCAACCGGGGACTAGCGGGGGTTTCCTACGAGCAGTACTTC. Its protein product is CANRGLAGVSYEQYF.

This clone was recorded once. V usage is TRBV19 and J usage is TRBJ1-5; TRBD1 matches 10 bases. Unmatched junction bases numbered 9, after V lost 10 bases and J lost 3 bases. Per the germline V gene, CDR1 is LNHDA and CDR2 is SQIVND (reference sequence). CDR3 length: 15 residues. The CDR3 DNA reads TGTGCCACCAAGACAGGGGGCAAGGCCAATCAGCCCCAGCATTTT. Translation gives CATKTGGKANQPQHF.

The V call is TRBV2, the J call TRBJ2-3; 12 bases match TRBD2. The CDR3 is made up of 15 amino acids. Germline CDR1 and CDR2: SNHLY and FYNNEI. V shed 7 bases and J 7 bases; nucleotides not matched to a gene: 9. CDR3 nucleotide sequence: TGTGCCAGCAAAACGACTAGCGGGGGTGGGAATACGCAGTATTTT. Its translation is CASKTTSGGGNTQYF.

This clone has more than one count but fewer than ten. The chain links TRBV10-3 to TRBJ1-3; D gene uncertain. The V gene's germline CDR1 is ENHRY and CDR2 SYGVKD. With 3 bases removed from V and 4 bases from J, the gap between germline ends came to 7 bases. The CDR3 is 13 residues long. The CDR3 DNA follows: TGTGCCATCAGTGACGCGGGAGGAAACACCATATATTTT. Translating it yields CAISDAGGNTIYF.

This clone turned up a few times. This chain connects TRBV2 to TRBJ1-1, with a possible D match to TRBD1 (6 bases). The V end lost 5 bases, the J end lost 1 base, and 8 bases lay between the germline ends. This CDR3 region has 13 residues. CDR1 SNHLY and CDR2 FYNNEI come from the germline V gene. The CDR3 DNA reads TGTGCCAGCAGTCAGGACAGGAACACTGAAGCTTTCTTT. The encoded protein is CASSQDRNTEAFF.

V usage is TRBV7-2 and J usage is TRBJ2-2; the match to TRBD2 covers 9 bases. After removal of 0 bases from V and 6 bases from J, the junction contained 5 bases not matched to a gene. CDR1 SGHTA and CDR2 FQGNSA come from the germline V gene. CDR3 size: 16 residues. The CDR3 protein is CASSLASSGAPGELFF. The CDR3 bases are TGTGCCAGCAGCTTAGCTTCTAGCGGGGCCCCCGGGGAGCTGTTTTTT.

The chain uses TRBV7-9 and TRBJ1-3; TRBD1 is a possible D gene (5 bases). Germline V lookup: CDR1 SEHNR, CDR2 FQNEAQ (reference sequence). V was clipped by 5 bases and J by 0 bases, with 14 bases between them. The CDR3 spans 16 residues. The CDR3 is CASSPGTDRSGNTIYF. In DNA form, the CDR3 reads TGTGCCAGCAGCCCCGGGACTGACCGCTCTGGAAACACCATATATTTT.

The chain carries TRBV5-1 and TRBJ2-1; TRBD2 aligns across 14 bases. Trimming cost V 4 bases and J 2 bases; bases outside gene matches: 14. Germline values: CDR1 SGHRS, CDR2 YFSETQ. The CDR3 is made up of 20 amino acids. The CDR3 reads CASSLGTSGGLGSAYNEQFF. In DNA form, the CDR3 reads TGCGCCAGCAGCCTCGGGACTAGCGGGGGACTCGGCTCGGCCTACAATGAGCAGTTCTTC.

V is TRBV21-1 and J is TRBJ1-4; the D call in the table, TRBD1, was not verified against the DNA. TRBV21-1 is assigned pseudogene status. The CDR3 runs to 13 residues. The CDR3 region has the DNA TGTGCCAGCAGCAATACAGGTAATGAAAAACTGTTTTTT. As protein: CASSNTGNEKLFF.

The CDR3 sequence is CASSPLPSTDTQYF. CDR3 DNA sequence: TGTGCCAGCAGCCCACTTCCTAGCACAGATACGCAGTATTTT. V is TRBV14 and J is TRBJ2-3; D is ambiguous. The CDR3 sequence is 14 residues long. Germline CDR1 is SGHDN and CDR2 is FVKESK. V dropped 4 bases and J dropped 0 bases, with 8 bases sitting between them. The full variable domain, its missing parts supplied by reference TRBV14 and TRBJ2-3, is EAGVTQFPSHSVIEKGQTVTLRCDPISGHDNLYWYRRVMGKEIKFLLHFVKESKQDESGMPNNRFLAERTGGTYSTLKVQPAELEDSGVYFCASSPLPSTDTQYFGPGTRLTVL.

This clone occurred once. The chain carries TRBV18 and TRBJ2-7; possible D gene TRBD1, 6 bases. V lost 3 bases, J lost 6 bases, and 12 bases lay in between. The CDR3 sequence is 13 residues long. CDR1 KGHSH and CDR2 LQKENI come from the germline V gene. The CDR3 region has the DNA TGTGCCAGCTCACCGAAACAGGGTGCCGAGCAGTACTTC. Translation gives CASSPKQGAEQYF.

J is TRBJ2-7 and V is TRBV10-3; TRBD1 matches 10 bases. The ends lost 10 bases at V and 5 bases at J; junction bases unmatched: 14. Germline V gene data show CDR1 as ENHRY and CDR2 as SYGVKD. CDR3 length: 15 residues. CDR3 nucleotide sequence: TGTGCCACCTCTCCGGGACAGGGGAATGTGCACGAGCAGTACTTC. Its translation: CATSPGQGNVHEQYF.

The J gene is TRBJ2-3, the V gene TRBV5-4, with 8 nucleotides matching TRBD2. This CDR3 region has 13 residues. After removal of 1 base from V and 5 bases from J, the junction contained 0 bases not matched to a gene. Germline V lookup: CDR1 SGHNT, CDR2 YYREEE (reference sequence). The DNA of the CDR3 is TGTGCCAGCAGCTTGAGCGGGGGAGATACGCAGTATTTT. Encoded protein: CASSLSGGDTQYF.

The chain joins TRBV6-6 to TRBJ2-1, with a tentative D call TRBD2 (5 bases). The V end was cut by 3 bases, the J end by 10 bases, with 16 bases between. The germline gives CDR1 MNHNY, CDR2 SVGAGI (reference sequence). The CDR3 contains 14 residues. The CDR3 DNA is TGTGCCAGCAGTTATTCCTCTTCCGGAGGCGAGCAGTTCTTC. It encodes CASSYSSSGGEQFF.

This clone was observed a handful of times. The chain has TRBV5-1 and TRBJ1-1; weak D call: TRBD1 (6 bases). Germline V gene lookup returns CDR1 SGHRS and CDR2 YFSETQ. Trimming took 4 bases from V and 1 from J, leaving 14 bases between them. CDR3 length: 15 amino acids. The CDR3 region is CASSAGTNKNTEAFF. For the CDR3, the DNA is TGCGCCAGCAGCGCCGGGACAAACAAGAACACTGAAGCTTTCTTT.

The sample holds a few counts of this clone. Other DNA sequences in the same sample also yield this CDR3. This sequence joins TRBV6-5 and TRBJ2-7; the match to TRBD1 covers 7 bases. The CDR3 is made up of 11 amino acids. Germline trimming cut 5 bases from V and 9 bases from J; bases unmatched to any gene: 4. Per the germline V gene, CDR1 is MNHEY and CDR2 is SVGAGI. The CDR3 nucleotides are TGTGCCAGCAGTACCAGACAGGGGCAGTACTTC. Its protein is CASSTRQGQYF.

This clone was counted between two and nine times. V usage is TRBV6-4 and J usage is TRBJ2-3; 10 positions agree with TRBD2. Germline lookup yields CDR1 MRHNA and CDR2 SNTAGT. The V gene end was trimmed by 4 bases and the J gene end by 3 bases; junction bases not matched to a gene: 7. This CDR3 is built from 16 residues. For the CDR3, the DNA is TGTGCCAGCAGTGTCGGTAGCGGGGGGTCAACAGATACGCAGTATTTT. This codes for CASSVGSGGSTDTQYF.

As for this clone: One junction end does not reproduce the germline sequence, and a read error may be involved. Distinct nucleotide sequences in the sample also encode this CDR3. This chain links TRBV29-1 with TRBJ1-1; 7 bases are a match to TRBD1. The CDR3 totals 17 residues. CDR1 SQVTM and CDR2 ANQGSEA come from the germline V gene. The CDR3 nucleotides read TGCAGCGTTGAAGATACCGCGACAGGGCGAGGAAACACTGAAGCCTTCTTT. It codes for CSVEDTATGRGNTEAFF. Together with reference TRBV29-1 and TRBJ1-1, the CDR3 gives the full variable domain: SAVISQKPSRDICQRGTSLTIQCQVDSQVTMMFWYRQQPGQSLTLIATANQGSEATYESGFVIDKFPISRPNLTFSTLTVSNMSPEDSSIYLCSVEDTATGRGNTEAFFGQGTRLTVV.

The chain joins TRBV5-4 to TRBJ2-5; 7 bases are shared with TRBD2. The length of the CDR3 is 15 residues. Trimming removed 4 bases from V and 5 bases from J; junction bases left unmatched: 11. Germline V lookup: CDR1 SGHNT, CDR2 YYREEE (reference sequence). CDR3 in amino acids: CASSDRRGGRETQYF. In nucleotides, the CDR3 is TGTGCCAGCAGCGACAGAAGGGGAGGGCGGGAGACCCAGTACTTC. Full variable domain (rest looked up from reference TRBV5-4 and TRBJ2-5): ETGVTQSPTHLIKTRGQQVTLRCSSQSGHNTVSWYQQALGQGPQFIFQYYREEENGRGNFPPRFSGLQFPNYSSELNVNALELDDSALYLCASSDRRGGRETQYFGPGTRLLVL.

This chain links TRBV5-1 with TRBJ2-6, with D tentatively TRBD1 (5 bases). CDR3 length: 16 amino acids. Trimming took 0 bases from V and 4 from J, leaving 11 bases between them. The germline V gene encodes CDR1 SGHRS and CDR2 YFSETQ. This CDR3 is CASSLGNRLGANVLTF. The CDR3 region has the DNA TGCGCCAGCAGCTTGGGGAACAGGTTGGGGGCCAACGTCCTGACTTTC.

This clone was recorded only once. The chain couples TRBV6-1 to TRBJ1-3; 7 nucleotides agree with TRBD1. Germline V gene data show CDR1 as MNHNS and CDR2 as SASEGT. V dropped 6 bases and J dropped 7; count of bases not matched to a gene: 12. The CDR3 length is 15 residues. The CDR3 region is CASRQDREIGNTIYF. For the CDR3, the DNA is TGTGCCAGCAGGCAAGACAGGGAAATAGGTAACACCATATATTTT.

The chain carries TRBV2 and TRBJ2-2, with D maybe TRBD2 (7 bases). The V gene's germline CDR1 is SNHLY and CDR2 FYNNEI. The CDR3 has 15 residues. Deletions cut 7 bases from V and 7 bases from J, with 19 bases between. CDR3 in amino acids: CASTEGGRGHGELFF. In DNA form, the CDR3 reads TGTGCCAGCACCGAGGGGGGGCGGGGGCACGGGGAGCTGTTTTTT.